Only a few counts were recorded for the clone carrying this T cell receptor (beta chain). Its target is not known. This entry belongs to a study of T-cell memory formation after mild COVID-19. Background on the study: Most TCR clusters belonged to a single donor.

TCRdb passed the 5' RACE reads through MiXCR, listing each CDR3 protein once. The sample contains about 180,000 distinct CDR3 sequences, less than 20% of which appear only once. CDR1 is SGHTA and CDR2 is FQGNSA in the germline V gene. With 1 base removed from V and 7 bases from J, the gap between germline ends came to 28 bases. The CDR3 has 19 amino acids. Study-wide results and caveats: Proof of SARS-CoV-2 specificity was absent for the second-wave clones that crested on day 37.

Sequences were obtained from PBMCs or a T cell subset sorted from them (not recorded which). The receptor's source is a man younger than 30 who had mild COVID-19 (a few samples of this study predate the infection). Cell type and time point are not known. The chain combines TRBV7-2 with TRBJ1-2, with D maybe TRBD1 (5 bases). The CDR3 loop is CASSLDLVRQQSLRGGYTF. The DNA of the CDR3 is TGTGCCAGCAGCTTAGATTTAGTCAGGCAGCAGAGCCTTAGGGGTGGCTACACCTTC.